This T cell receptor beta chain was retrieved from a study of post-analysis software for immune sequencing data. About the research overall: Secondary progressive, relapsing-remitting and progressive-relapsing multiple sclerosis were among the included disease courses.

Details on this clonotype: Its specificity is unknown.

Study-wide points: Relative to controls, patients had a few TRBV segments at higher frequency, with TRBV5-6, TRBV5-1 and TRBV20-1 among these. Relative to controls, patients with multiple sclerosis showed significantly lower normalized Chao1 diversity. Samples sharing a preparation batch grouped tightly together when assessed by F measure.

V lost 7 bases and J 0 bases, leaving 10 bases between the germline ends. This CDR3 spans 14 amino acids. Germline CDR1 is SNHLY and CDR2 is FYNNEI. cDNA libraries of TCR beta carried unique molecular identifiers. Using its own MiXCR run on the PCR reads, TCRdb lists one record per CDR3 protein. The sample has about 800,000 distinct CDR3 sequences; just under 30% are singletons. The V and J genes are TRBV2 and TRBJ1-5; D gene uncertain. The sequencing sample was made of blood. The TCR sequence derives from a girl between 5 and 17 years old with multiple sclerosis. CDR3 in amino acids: CASTPEYSNQPQHF. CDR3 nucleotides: TGTGCCAGCACCCCAGAGTATAGCAATCAGCCCCAGCATTTT.